Below, one T cell receptor beta chain is given with its context. No antigen is known for it. This specimen comes from a study of long-term antiretroviral therapy in people with HIV. The content of samples before DNA extraction was roughly 0.9-11 million cryopreserved PBMC. The ends lost 4 bases at V and 2 bases at J; junction bases unmatched: 19. The CDR3 is made up of 19 amino acids. In germline, CDR1 is MGHRA, CDR2 YSYEKL. The assay used was immunoSEQ (version v3.0), run at survey level. The target of sequencing was roughly 40,000-50,000 T-cell genomes per sample. Generated by immunoSEQ multiplex PCR, the TCRdb table keeps only in-frame clones and is missing some. This sample carries 20,000 to 25,000 clones, 80% of them seen once, and the ten largest clones take 13% to 15%. Study conclusions and caveats: Dominance of pre-ART expanded clones persisted, fluctuating and often declining after ART. Versus controls, repertoires in people with HIV had narrower CDR3 length ranges.

The chain recombines TRBV4-1 with TRBJ1-1; 7 bases are shared with TRBD1. This clonotype was sampled from a woman aged 25-40 years with HIV. Sequencing was performed on unsorted PBMCs, taken 2.9 years after starting antiretroviral therapy. CDR3 loop: CASSPSLLETGTRNTEAFF. CDR3 DNA sequence: TGCGCCAGCAGCCCGTCACTCTTAGAGACAGGGACCCGTAACACTGAAGCTTTCTTT.